Listed below are T cell receptor beta chains from one sample, sequenced in a study of T-cell reconstitution after alpha-beta-depleted transplantation in children. TCRdb itself ran the PCR reads through MiXCR, one entry per CDR3 protein. This table has some 500,000 distinct CDR3 sequences, 18% appearing once. The sample in question was PBMCs from the stem cell graft donor, obtained from the stem cell graft. Receptors were obtained from a human donor who donated a stem cell graft to a child with acute lymphoblastic leukemia. Both conserved end residues are part of each CDR3. The D gene is left open where the match is weak. For some rows the clone size is stated as once, few or many, or as a class when expanded; others skip it.

v_gene: TRBV6-1; d_gene: NA; len: 13; abundance: NA; j_gene: TRBJ1-6; CDR3nt: TGTGCCAGCAGCCCTACCTATAATTCACCCCTCCACTTT; CDR3aa: CASSPTYNSPLHF
v_gene: TRBV2; d_gene: NA; len: 11; abundance: NA; j_gene: TRBJ2-2; CDR3nt: TGTGCCAGCACCATAACCGGGGAGCTGTTTTTT; CDR3aa: CASTITGELFF
v_gene: TRBV11-1; d_gene: NA; len: 17; abundance: NA; j_gene: TRBJ1-5; CDR3nt: TGTGCCAGCAGCTTAGGGACGGGCAGGGATAGCAATCAGCCCCAGCATTTT; CDR3aa: CASSLGTGRDSNQPQHF
v_gene: TRBV27; d_gene: NA; len: 12; abundance: NA; j_gene: TRBJ1-6; CDR3nt: TGTGCCAGCAGTTTCGGGAATTCACCCCTCCACTTT; CDR3aa: CASSFGNSPLHF
v_gene: TRBV5-1; d_gene: TRBD1; len: 17; abundance: few; j_gene: TRBJ1-1; CDR3nt: TGCGCCAGCAGCGCCTCCCGGGACAGGGCCTTGAACACTGAAGCTTTCTTT; CDR3aa: CASSASRDRALNTEAFF
v_gene: TRBV6-2/TRBV6-3; d_gene: NA; len: 15; abundance: few; j_gene: TRBJ2-7; CDR3nt: TGTGCCAGCAGCGCATCCGGGACAAGCTCCTACGAGCAGTACTTC; CDR3aa: CASSASGTSSYEQYF
v_gene: TRBV20-1; d_gene: NA; len: 12; abundance: few; j_gene: TRBJ2-1; CDR3nt: TGCAGTGCTAGTGATGGGTTGGATGAGCAGTTCTTC; CDR3aa: CSASDGLDEQFF
v_gene: TRBV5-6; d_gene: NA; len: 19; abundance: NA; j_gene: TRBJ2-4; CDR3nt: TGTGCCAGCAGCGGGGGGTCATGGGGCACGGACATAGCCAAAAACATTCAGTACTTC; CDR3aa: CASSGGSWGTDIAKNIQYF
v_gene: TRBV20-1; d_gene: NA; len: 15; abundance: few; j_gene: TRBJ2-5; CDR3nt: TGCAGTGCCTATGACGGGGGAAAATCGGGAGAGACCCAGTACTTC; CDR3aa: CSAYDGGKSGETQYF
v_gene: TRBV19; d_gene: NA; len: 11; abundance: NA; j_gene: TRBJ2-2; CDR3nt: TGTGCCAGTAGTATCTCCGGGGAGCTGTTTTTT; CDR3aa: CASSISGELFF
v_gene: TRBV4-1; d_gene: TRBD2; len: 16; abundance: few; j_gene: TRBJ2-1; CDR3nt: TGCGCCAGCAGCTCGCCCGGGACTAGCGGGAGCAATGAGCAGTTCTTC; CDR3aa: CASSSPGTSGSNEQFF
v_gene: TRBV5-1; d_gene: NA; len: 12; abundance: once; j_gene: TRBJ2-3; CDR3nt: TGCGCCAGCCGGGGCCGCACAGATACGCAGTATTTT; CDR3aa: CASRGRTDTQYF
v_gene: TRBV4-2; d_gene: TRBD1; len: 16; abundance: few; j_gene: TRBJ1-6; CDR3nt: TGTGCCAGCAGCCAAGAGGTATCCAGGGGGCTGGAGCCCCTCCACTTT; CDR3aa: CASSQEVSRGLEPLHF
v_gene: TRBV7-9; d_gene: NA; len: 11; abundance: many; j_gene: TRBJ1-1; CDR3nt: TGTGCCAGCAGCTTGTCCACTGAAGCTTTCTTT; CDR3aa: CASSLSTEAFF
v_gene: TRBV7-2; d_gene: NA; len: 15; abundance: many; j_gene: TRBJ1-2; CDR3nt: TGTGCCAGCACCGACACCGGGTCTACCCTTGGGGGCTACACCTTC; CDR3aa: CASTDTGSTLGGYTF
v_gene: TRBV12-3/TRBV12-4; d_gene: NA; len: 14; abundance: NA; j_gene: TRBJ2-5; CDR3nt: TGTGCCAGCAGCCGCGGGGGCAAAGGAGAGACCCAGTACTTC; CDR3aa: CASSRGGKGETQYF
v_gene: TRBV5-1; d_gene: NA; len: 15; abundance: NA; j_gene: TRBJ1-1; CDR3nt: TGCGCCAGCAGCTGGACAGTGGGCACCTCCACTGAAGCTTTCTTT; CDR3aa: CASSWTVGTSTEAFF
v_gene: TRBV30; d_gene: TRBD1; len: 17; abundance: NA; j_gene: TRBJ1-2; CDR3nt: TGTGCCTGGAGTCCTCGGATAACCTTAGGGGGCCTCTATGGCTACACCTTC; CDR3aa: CAWSPRITLGGLYGYTF
v_gene: TRBV12-3/TRBV12-4; d_gene: NA; len: 14; abundance: few; j_gene: TRBJ2-2; CDR3nt: TGTGCCAGCAGCCCGCCGGGACCCCCGCGAGGGCTGTTTTTT; CDR3aa: CASSPPGPPRGLFF
v_gene: TRBV7-9; d_gene: TRBD1; len: 15; abundance: NA; j_gene: TRBJ1-2; CDR3nt: TGTGCCAGCAGCTTAACCCGACAGGGGGCGCATGGCTACACCTTC; CDR3aa: CASSLTRQGAHGYTF
v_gene: TRBV7-8; d_gene: NA; len: 15; abundance: NA; j_gene: TRBJ1-4; CDR3nt: TGTGCCAGCAGCTTAGCGCACGTTGTTTCTGAAAAACTGTTTTTT; CDR3aa: CASSLAHVVSEKLFF
v_gene: TRBV29-1; d_gene: NA; len: 13; abundance: few; j_gene: TRBJ1-1; CDR3nt: TGCAGCGTTGAAGACCCGAGGGGGGTGGGAGCTTTCTTT; CDR3aa: CSVEDPRGVGAFF
v_gene: TRBV20-1; d_gene: TRBD1; len: 14; abundance: few; j_gene: TRBJ2-1; CDR3nt: TGCAGTGCAAGGACAGGGAGCTCCTACAATGAGCAGTTCTTC; CDR3aa: CSARTGSSYNEQFF
v_gene: TRBV4-1; d_gene: NA; len: 14; abundance: NA; j_gene: TRBJ2-7; CDR3nt: TGCGCCAGCAGCCAAGGAGGTGCGGGGTACGAGCAGTACTTC; CDR3aa: CASSQGGAGYEQYF
v_gene: TRBV7-7; d_gene: NA; len: 14; abundance: NA; j_gene: TRBJ2-3; CDR3nt: TGTGCCAGCAGCTTAACTAAGCTGGCAGATACGCAGTATTTT; CDR3aa: CASSLTKLADTQYF
v_gene: TRBV12-3/TRBV12-4; d_gene: NA; len: 15; abundance: NA; j_gene: TRBJ1-4; CDR3nt: TGTGCCAGCAGGGTAGGAGGACAGAGTAATGAAAAACTGTTTTTT; CDR3aa: CASRVGGQSNEKLFF
v_gene: TRBV12-3/TRBV12-4; d_gene: NA; len: 12; abundance: few; j_gene: TRBJ1-4; CDR3nt: TGTGCCAGCAGTTTCAGGGGTGAAAAACTGTTTTTT; CDR3aa: CASSFRGEKLFF
v_gene: TRBV11-2; d_gene: NA; len: 15; abundance: few; j_gene: TRBJ2-5; CDR3nt: TGTGCCAGCAGCTTAGCCCGGGACTTGCAAGAGACCCAGTACTTC; CDR3aa: CASSLARDLQETQYF
v_gene: TRBV9; d_gene: TRBD1; len: 15; abundance: few; j_gene: TRBJ2-7; CDR3nt: TGTGCCAGCAGCGCCGAGGGGGACAGGGTCTACGAGCAGTACTTC; CDR3aa: CASSAEGDRVYEQYF
v_gene: TRBV7-9; d_gene: TRBD2; len: 16; abundance: NA; j_gene: TRBJ2-1; CDR3nt: TGTGCCAGCAGCTCTAAAATACTAGCGGACGACAATGAGCAGTTCTTC; CDR3aa: CASSSKILADDNEQFF
v_gene: TRBV10-1; d_gene: NA; len: 15; abundance: NA; j_gene: TRBJ1-5; CDR3nt: TGCGCCAGCAGTGAGTCGTACAGGGGCAATCAGCCCCAGCATTTT; CDR3aa: CASSESYRGNQPQHF
v_gene: TRBV20-1; d_gene: NA; len: 14; abundance: few; j_gene: TRBJ2-4; CDR3nt: TGCAGTGCTAGAGATCAACTAGCCAAAAACATTCAGTACTTC; CDR3aa: CSARDQLAKNIQYF
v_gene: TRBV12-3/TRBV12-4; d_gene: NA; len: 15; abundance: few; j_gene: TRBJ1-5; CDR3nt: TGTGCCAGCAGTTTAAGGGCCCCAGAGGGCCAGCCCCAGCATTTT; CDR3aa: CASSLRAPEGQPQHF
v_gene: TRBV4-2; d_gene: NA; len: 13; abundance: few; j_gene: TRBJ1-5; CDR3nt: TGTGCCAGCAGCCAAGATTATAGTCAGCCCCAGCATTTT; CDR3aa: CASSQDYSQPQHF
v_gene: TRBV6-1; d_gene: TRBD1; len: 13; abundance: few; j_gene: TRBJ1-6; CDR3nt: TGTGCCAGCAGTGCGGACAGGAATTCACCCCTCCACTTT; CDR3aa: CASSADRNSPLHF
v_gene: TRBV29-1; d_gene: TRBD1; len: 14; abundance: NA; j_gene: TRBJ2-5; CDR3nt: TGCAGCGTTGAAGACGGGCAGGGGGCTGAGACCCAGTACTTC; CDR3aa: CSVEDGQGAETQYF
v_gene: TRBV7-3; d_gene: NA; len: 12; abundance: few; j_gene: TRBJ2-3; CDR3nt: TGTGCCAGCGGCCCTAGCTCAGATACGCAGTATTTT; CDR3aa: CASGPSSDTQYF
v_gene: TRBV3-1; d_gene: TRBD2; len: 19; abundance: NA; j_gene: TRBJ2-1; CDR3nt: TGTGCCAGCAGCCAAGAAAGGGTAGCGGGAGGGCCCCTTCATGATGAGCAGTTCTTC; CDR3aa: CASSQERVAGGPLHDEQFF
v_gene: TRBV20-1; d_gene: NA; len: 11; abundance: NA; j_gene: TRBJ1-1; CDR3nt: TGCAGTGCTAGCCGCGGCACGGACGCTTTCTTT; CDR3aa: CSASRGTDAFF
v_gene: TRBV10-3; d_gene: TRBD1; len: 15; abundance: few; j_gene: TRBJ2-1; CDR3nt: TGTGCCATCAGTGAGTCGACAGGGGTACCTAATGAGCAGTTCTTC; CDR3aa: CAISESTGVPNEQFF
v_gene: TRBV20-1; d_gene: TRBD2; len: 15; abundance: NA; j_gene: TRBJ2-5; CDR3nt: TGCAGTGCTACTACTAGCGGGAGAGGGGAAGAGACCCAGTACTTC; CDR3aa: CSATTSGRGEETQYF
v_gene: TRBV7-6; d_gene: NA; len: 16; abundance: NA; j_gene: TRBJ2-7; CDR3nt: TGTGCCAGCAGCTGCACCGGGCCGACTGACGTCTACGAGCAGTACTTC; CDR3aa: CASSCTGPTDVYEQYF
v_gene: TRBV5-1; d_gene: NA; len: 13; abundance: NA; j_gene: TRBJ2-1; CDR3nt: TGCGCCAGCCAAAGGGACCCCTACAATGAGCAGTTCTTC; CDR3aa: CASQRDPYNEQFF
v_gene: TRBV12-3/TRBV12-4; d_gene: TRBD2; len: 15; abundance: few; j_gene: TRBJ2-1; CDR3nt: TGTGCCAGCAGTTACAGGACTAGCGGATACAATGAGCAGTTCTTC; CDR3aa: CASSYRTSGYNEQFF